The clone carrying this T cell receptor beta chain was counted a few times. Individual cDNA molecules received unique molecular identifiers in the library. MiXCR, applied by TCRdb to the RACE reads, yields one record per CDR3 protein. The table has approximately 77,000 distinct CDR3 sequences, roughly 7.1% seen once. Time point specified: patch test 1, 2 weeks after DPC sensitization. Treatment noted: therapeutic diphenylcyclopropenone sensitization with weekly scalp DPC. CDR3 length: 14 amino acids. CDR1 and CDR2 (germline): ENHRY, SYGVKD. The V end was cut by 2 bases, the J end by 1 base, with 9 bases between. The source of the sample is a study of human T cells and chemical hapten exposure. Overall study context: The upper back received 0.01% DPC by patch testing, with results read at 6 days. Chiefly women, the patients showed alopecia areata, totalis or universalis.

This TCR was sampled from a young woman with alopecia areata. Some clones in this sample may be carry-over from other donors' samples. The chain is built from TRBV10-3 and TRBJ2-7; no definite D call. The sequences come from whole blood, collected in connection with sensitization to the hapten diphenylcyclopropenone (DPC). The CDR3 nucleotides read TGTGCCATCAGTGAGAGAGAAACGTCCTACGAGCAGTACTTC. Protein product: CAISERETSYEQYF.